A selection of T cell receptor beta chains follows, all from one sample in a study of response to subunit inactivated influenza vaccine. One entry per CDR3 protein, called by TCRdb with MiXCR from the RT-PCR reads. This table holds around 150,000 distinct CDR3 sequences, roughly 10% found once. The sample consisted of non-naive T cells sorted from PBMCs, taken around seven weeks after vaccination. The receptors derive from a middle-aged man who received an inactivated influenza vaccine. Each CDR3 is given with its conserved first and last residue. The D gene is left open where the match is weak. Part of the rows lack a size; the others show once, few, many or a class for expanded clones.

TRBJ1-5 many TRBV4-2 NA CASSQLQGPNQPQHF TGTGCCAGCAGCCAACTCCAGGGCCCGAATCAGCCCCAGCATTTT
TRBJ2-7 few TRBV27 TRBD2 CASSLSTSGSYEQYF TGTGCCAGCAGTTTATCAACTAGCGGATCCTACGAGCAGTACTTC
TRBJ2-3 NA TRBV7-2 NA CASSPERVTQYF TGTGCCAGCAGCCCGGAGCGAGTGACGCAGTATTTT
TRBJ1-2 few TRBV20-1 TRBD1 CSARSGTGPSGYTF TGCAGTGCTAGATCCGGGACAGGCCCGTCGGGCTACACCTTC
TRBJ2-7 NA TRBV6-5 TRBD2 CASSYALAGVDEQYF TGTGCCAGCAGTTACGCACTAGCGGGAGTTGACGAGCAGTACTTC
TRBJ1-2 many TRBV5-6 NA CASSLDRIYGYTF TGTGCCAGCAGCTTGGACAGGATCTATGGCTACACCTTC
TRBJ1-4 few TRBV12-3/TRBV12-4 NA CASSPAGPTNEKLFF TGTGCCAGCAGCCCCGCAGGGCCAACTAATGAAAAACTGTTTTTT
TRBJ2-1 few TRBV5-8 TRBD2 CASSRRIAGTRYNEQFF TGTGCCAGCAGCCGCAGAATAGCGGGAACGCGGTACAATGAGCAGTTCTTC
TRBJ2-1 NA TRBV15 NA CATSRHHKTRGNEQFF TGTGCCACCAGCAGACATCACAAAACTAGGGGCAATGAGCAGTTCTTC
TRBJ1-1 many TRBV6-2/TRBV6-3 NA CASSPLWAGTEAFF TGTGCCAGCAGTCCCCTTTGGGCGGGGACTGAAGCTTTCTTT
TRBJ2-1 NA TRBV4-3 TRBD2 CASSQELGASGGHEQFF TGCGCCAGCAGCCAAGAGCTAGGGGCTAGCGGGGGGCATGAGCAGTTCTTC
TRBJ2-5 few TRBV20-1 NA CTGWTDQETQYF TGCACCGGGTGGACAGACCAAGAGACCCAGTACTTC
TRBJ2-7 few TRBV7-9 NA CASSFLGGAEQYF TGTGCCAGCAGCTTCCTTGGGGGGGCCGAGCAGTACTTC
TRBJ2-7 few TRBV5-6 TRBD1 CASSVRTGAVEQYF TGTGCCAGCAGCGTTAGGACAGGGGCGGTGGAGCAGTACTTC
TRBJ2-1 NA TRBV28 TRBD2 CASSTRTSGFYNEQFF TGTGCCAGCAGTACACGGACTAGCGGATTTTACAATGAGCAGTTCTTC
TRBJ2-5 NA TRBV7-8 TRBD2 CASSPTELAGKETQYF TGTGCCAGCAGCCCAACGGAACTAGCGGGGAAAGAGACCCAGTACTTC